This T cell receptor beta chain was documented in a study of T cell responses to AZD1222 COVID-19 vaccine. Overall study results and limits: Per reports, nearly half of all spike-specific TCRs target regions that are unmutated in variants. All repertoire sampling was performed exclusively after the peak T cell response. Clonal diversity may have been underestimated, and the donors were mostly white British, with more females than males. CD4 TCRs linked to vaccination spanned spike, dominating at 160-218 and 743-854.

As concerns this clone: The antigen is not known.

Assay used: immunoSEQ multiplex PCR; TCRdb lists only in-frame clones, some missing. This table holds about 94,000 clones, approximately 90% found once. Germline V gene sequence: CDR1 SGHRS, CDR2 YFSETQ. The length of the CDR3 is 13 residues. V gave up 2 bases and J gave up 4 bases, with 10 bases separating them. This sequence originates from an adult who received the AZD1222 COVID-19 vaccine. The material sequenced was peripheral blood, taken 28 days after the second AZD1222 dose. This chain joins TRBV5-1 and TRBJ2-7, with a possible D match to TRBD1 (8 bases). The DNA for the CDR3 is TGCGCCAGCAGCTTACAGGGGGGGTACGAGCAGTACTTC. Protein: CASSLQGGYEQYF.